A selection of T cell receptor beta chains follows, all from one sample in a study of shared clonotypes between healthy human individuals. The method was immunoSEQ multiplex PCR; TCRdb's version includes in-frame clones alone and lacks a portion of them. The sample includes over a million clones, roughly 95% of them seen just once. The sample taken for sequencing was naive CD4+ T cells sorted from blood. The receptors originated from a man between 25 and 39 years old in good health. The CDR3 runs from the conserved cysteine through the conserved F or W. D genes are given only for firm matches. Size tells how often a clone was seen (once, few, many) or the class of an expanded clone, and some rows leave it out.

size: .; V: TRBV10-3; D: TRBD2; J: TRBJ2-1; CDR3: CAISRLAGGTSYNEQFF; DNA: TGTGCCATCAGCCGACTAGCGGGAGGCACATCCTACAATGAGCAGTTCTTC
size: .; V: TRBV14; D: TRBD2; J: TRBJ2-1; CDR3: CASSQVKLAGYNEQFF; DNA: TGTGCCAGCAGCCAAGTTAAACTAGCGGGCTACAATGAGCAGTTCTTC
size: .; V: TRBV5-1; D: .; J: TRBJ2-3; CDR3: CASSFPLNTVFYSTDTQYF; DNA: TGCGCCAGCAGCTTCCCCCTCAACACAGTATTCTATAGCACAGATACGCAGTATTTT
size: .; V: TRBV14; D: TRBD1; J: TRBJ1-1; CDR3: CASSSSGGRVWNTEAFF; DNA: TGTGCCAGCAGCTCCTCAGGGGGCCGCGTGTGGAACACTGAAGCTTTCTTT
size: .; V: TRBV9; D: .; J: TRBJ2-1; CDR3: CASSVVSAPNEQFF; DNA: TGTGCCAGCAGCGTAGTCTCAGCGCCCAATGAGCAGTTCTTC
size: .; V: TRBV7-9; D: TRBD2; J: TRBJ2-1; CDR3: CAGRGSGDNYNEQFF; DNA: TGTGCCGGGAGGGGTAGCGGGGATAACTACAATGAGCAGTTCTTC
size: .; V: TRBV10-1; D: .; J: TRBJ1-1; CDR3: CASSRTGGTEAFF; DNA: TGCGCCAGCAGCCGAACCGGGGGCACTGAAGCTTTCTTT
size: .; V: TRBV18; D: .; J: TRBJ1-5; CDR3: CASSLTDGTNQPQHF; DNA: TGTGCCAGCTCACTGACAGACGGAACCAATCAGCCCCAGCATTTT
size: .; V: TRBV7-3; D: TRBD2; J: TRBJ2-1; CDR3: CASSLTVGGSIKGEQFF; DNA: TGTGCCAGCAGCTTAACCGTCGGCGGGAGTATAAAGGGTGAGCAGTTCTTC
size: .; V: TRBV7-2; D: .; J: TRBJ2-2; CDR3: CASSRRGQELFF; DNA: TGTGCCAGCAGCCGTCGGGGGCAGGAGCTGTTTTTT
size: .; V: TRBV19; D: .; J: TRBJ2-1; CDR3: CASSLEMYNEQFF; DNA: TGTGCCAGTAGTCTCGAAATGTATAATGAGCAGTTCTTC
size: .; V: TRBV4-3; D: .; J: TRBJ2-3; CDR3: CASSQVAPDTQYF; DNA: TGCGCCAGCAGCCAAGTGGCTCCAGATACGCAGTATTTT
size: .; V: TRBV5-1; D: .; J: TRBJ2-7; CDR3: CASSPDLYEQYF; DNA: TGCGCCAGCAGCCCGGACCTGTACGAGCAGTACTTC
size: once; V: TRBV10-1; D: .; J: TRBJ2-7; CDR3: CASSEGGAYEQYF; DNA: TGCGCCAGCAGTGAAGGGGGGGCCTACGAGCAGTACTTC
size: .; V: TRBV19; D: TRBD1; J: TRBJ1-2; CDR3: CASMERTGGFGYGYTF; DNA: TGTGCCAGTATGGAGAGGACAGGGGGCTTTGGCTATGGCTACACCTTC
size: .; V: TRBV6-1; D: .; J: TRBJ1-5; CDR3: CASSESGGQPQHF; DNA: TGTGCCAGCAGTGAGTCGGGGGGACAGCCCCAGCATTTT
size: .; V: TRBV10-2; D: TRBD2; J: TRBJ2-3; CDR3: CASSAAGRENTQYF; DNA: TGCGCCAGCTCCGCGGCTGGGAGGGAGAATACGCAGTATTTT
size: .; V: TRBV2; D: .; J: TRBJ2-7; CDR3: CASSNSPVYEQYF; DNA: TGTGCCAGCAGTAACAGTCCGGTCTACGAGCAGTACTTC
size: .; V: TRBV29-1; D: TRBD2; J: TRBJ2-1; CDR3: CSVERIAGEWNNEQFF; DNA: TGCAGCGTTGAGAGAATAGCGGGAGAATGGAACAATGAGCAGTTCTTC
size: once; V: TRBV7-2; D: .; J: TRBJ2-3; CDR3: CASSLRRSSTDTQYF; DNA: TGTGCCAGCAGCTTAAGGCGGTCTAGCACAGATACGCAGTATTTT
size: .; V: TRBV19; D: .; J: TRBJ1-2; CDR3: CASSIGGGNYGYTF; DNA: TGTGCCAGTAGTATAGGGGGCGGCAACTATGGCTACACCTTC
size: .; V: TRBV4-1; D: .; J: TRBJ2-3; CDR3: CASSPLLRETDTQYF; DNA: TGCGCCAGCAGCCCCTTGCTGCGGGAAACAGATACGCAGTATTTT
size: .; V: TRBV25-1; D: .; J: TRBJ2-7; CDR3: CASTPNRIGYYEQYF; DNA: TGTGCCAGCACCCCGAATCGGATTGGGTACTACGAGCAGTACTTC
size: .; V: TRBV27; D: .; J: TRBJ2-7; CDR3: CASSLGHPQGGYEQYF; DNA: TGTGCCAGCAGTTTGGGGCACCCACAGGGAGGCTACGAGCAGTACTTC
size: once; V: TRBV5-1; D: TRBD1; J: TRBJ2-2; CDR3: CASSRDSLNTGELFF; DNA: TGCGCCAGCAGCCGGGACAGCCTGAACACCGGGGAGCTGTTTTTT
size: once; V: TRBV5-6; D: TRBD1; J: TRBJ2-5; CDR3: CASSMTGGETQYF; DNA: TGTGCCAGCAGCATGACAGGGGGAGAGACCCAGTACTTC
size: .; V: TRBV5-1; D: .; J: TRBJ1-2; CDR3: CASSLGQPDDYTF; DNA: TGCGCCAGCAGCTTGGGCCAGCCTGACGACTACACCTTC
size: .; V: TRBV19; D: TRBD1; J: TRBJ2-1; CDR3: CASSRTGVASPYNEQFF; DNA: TGTGCCAGTAGTAGGACAGGGGTGGCCAGCCCCTACAATGAGCAGTTCTTC
size: .; V: TRBV2; D: TRBD2; J: TRBJ2-1; CDR3: CASIISGRVINEQFF; DNA: TGTGCCAGCATCATTAGCGGGAGGGTGATCAATGAGCAGTTCTTC
size: .; V: TRBV28; D: .; J: TRBJ1-5; CDR3: CASSFTDRNQPQHF; DNA: TGTGCCAGCAGTTTTACGGACAGAAATCAGCCCCAGCATTTT
size: .; V: TRBV4-1; D: TRBD1; J: TRBJ2-2; CDR3: CASSQAPGTGTNTGELFF; DNA: TGCGCCAGCAGCCAAGCCCCCGGGACAGGGACAAACACCGGGGAGCTGTTTTTT
size: .; V: TRBV2; D: .; J: TRBJ1-1; CDR3: CASMQTGIAFF; DNA: TGTGCCAGCATGCAAACAGGGATAGCTTTCTTT
size: .; V: TRBV4-1; D: .; J: TRBJ1-2; CDR3: CASSQGQGRDYGYTF; DNA: TGCGCCAGCAGCCAAGGGCAGGGAAGGGACTATGGCTACACCTTC